Reported below is one T cell receptor beta chain. Its antigen remains unknown. Trimming at V came to 3 bases and at J to 6 bases, leaving 1 base not matched to a gene. CDR3 length equals 13 residues. Germline V lookup: CDR1 LNHDA, CDR2 SQIVND (reference sequence). The sample comes from a study of T cells in Graves' hyperthyroidism and ophthalmopathy. Absent ophthalmopathy progression within 18 months defined stable Graves' hyperthyroidism. The authors took PBMCs from over 8.5 ml fresh peripheral blood. Authors of the study amplified TCR beta CDR3 regions from RNA transcripts. HTBI primers were used for first-round RT-PCR of the TCR CDR3. A single record per CDR3 protein comes from TCRdb applying MiXCR to the multiplex PCR reads. The sample holds roughly 100,000 distinct CDR3 sequences, roughly 50% seen once. Points from the study as a whole: Expanded thyroid clonotypes (above 0.001) were mostly also found in blood.

The V gene is TRBV19, the J gene TRBJ1-5; 8 bases line up with TRBD1. The sequence came from a man between 40 and 49 years old with Graves' hyperthyroidism. Sample: blood. The CDR3, as DNA: TGTGCCAGTAGTATGGACAGGGCTCAGCCCCAGCATTTT. Translating gives CASSMDRAQPQHF.